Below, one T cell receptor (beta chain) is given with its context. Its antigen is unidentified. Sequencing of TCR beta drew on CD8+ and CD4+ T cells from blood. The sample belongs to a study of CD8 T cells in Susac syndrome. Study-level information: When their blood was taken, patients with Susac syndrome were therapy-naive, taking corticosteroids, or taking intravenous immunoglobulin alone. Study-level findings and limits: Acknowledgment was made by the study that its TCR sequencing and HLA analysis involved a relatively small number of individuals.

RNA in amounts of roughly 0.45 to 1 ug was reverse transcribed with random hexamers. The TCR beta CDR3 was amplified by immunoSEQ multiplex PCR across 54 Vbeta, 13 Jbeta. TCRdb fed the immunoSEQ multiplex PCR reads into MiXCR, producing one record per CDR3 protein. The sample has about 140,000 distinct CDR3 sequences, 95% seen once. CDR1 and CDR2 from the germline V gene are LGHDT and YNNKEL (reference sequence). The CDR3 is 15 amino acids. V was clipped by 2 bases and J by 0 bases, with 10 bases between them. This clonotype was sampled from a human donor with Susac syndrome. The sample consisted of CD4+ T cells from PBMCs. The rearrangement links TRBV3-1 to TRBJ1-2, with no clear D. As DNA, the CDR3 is TGTGCCAGCAGCCAATACCACAGCGCTAACTATGGCTACACCTTC. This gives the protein CASSQYHSANYGYTF.